The 13 T cell receptor beta chains listed next were all sequenced from one sample in a study of blood T cell repertoires in COVID-19. Clones were read by immunoSEQ multiplex PCR, and TCRdb kept only the in-frame ones, dropping some. The sample records approximately 250,000 clones, roughly 86% being singletons. Sequencing was done on a sample of PBMCs or T cells enriched from blood (not recorded which). The receptors stem from a woman in her 30s who had recovered from COVID-19.

This clone has only a few counts. The rearrangement joins TRBV3-1 (or the pseudogene TRBV3-2) to TRBJ2-7, with D uncertain. Trimming took off 1 base at V and 1 base at J, with 11 bases between the two ends. This CDR3 is 15 amino acids long. The germline V gene has CDR1 LGHDT and CDR2 YNNKEL (reference sequence). The chain's CDR3 is CASSQVRLLSYEQYF. The CDR3 bases are TGTGCCAGCAGCCAAGTTCGACTTTTATCCTACGAGCAGTACTTC.

This clone was picked up a small number of times. J is TRBJ1-5 and V is TRBV9, with 9 bases fitting TRBD1. The CDR3 spans 15 residues. After removal of 4 bases from V and 2 bases from J, the junction contained 4 bases not matched to a gene. Per the germline V gene, CDR1 is SGDLS and CDR2 is YYNGEE. The CDR3, as DNA: TGTGCCAGCAGCACAGGGGGCGCCGGCAATCAGCCCCAGCATTTT. This codes for CASSTGGAGNQPQHF.

This chain connects TRBV19 to TRBJ1-2; TRBD1 agrees at 7 bases. V shed 6 bases and J 4 bases; nucleotides not matched to a gene: 5. Per germline, CDR1 LNHDA and CDR2 SQIVND (reference sequence). This CDR3 region has 13 residues. The CDR3 region has the DNA TGTGCCAGTAGCAACCGGGACAGCTATGGCTACACCTTC. Protein product: CASSNRDSYGYTF.

A few counts support this clone. The chain recombines TRBV30 with TRBJ1-2, with TRBD1 matching over 7 bases. The CDR3 contains 16 residues. Germline loops: CDR1 GTSNPN, CDR2 SVGIG (reference sequence). J lost 4 bases, V lost 8 bases, and 19 bases had no gene match. In nucleotides, the CDR3 is TGTGCCGCGGGTGTTTCCGGGACAGCAAGGATCTATGGCTACACCTTC. Translation gives CAAGVSGTARIYGYTF.

The J gene is TRBJ1-4, the V gene TRBV28, with D possibly being TRBD1 (5 bases). The V and J ends lost 6 bases and 4 bases respectively, with 12 bases between them. The CDR3 has 14 residues. Germline CDR1 reads MDHEN; CDR2 reads SYDVKM. Here the CDR3 reads CASRRTKSNEKLFF. The DNA of the CDR3 is TGTGCCAGCAGGCGGACAAAGAGTAATGAAAAACTGTTTTTT.

The J gene is TRBJ2-7, the V gene TRBV20-1; 9 nucleotides match TRBD1. The trim removed 3 bases at V and 3 bases at J, leaving 3 bases unmatched. Germline V gene data show CDR1 as DFQATT and CDR2 as SNEGSKA (reference sequence). This CDR3 contains 13 residues. The CDR3 DNA is TGCAGTGCTAGTAGGACAGGGGTCTACGAGCAGTACTTC. It yields the protein CSASRTGVYEQYF.

CDR3 sequence reads: CASSSVIRNTIYF. The CDR3 region has the DNA TGTGCCAGCAGCTCGGTTATAAGAAACACCATATATTTT. The chain employs TRBV11-3 and TRBJ1-3, with unresolved D. CDR3 length equals 13 residues. CDR1 SGHNT and CDR2 YENEEA come from the germline V gene. Between the trimmed V and J ends, which lost 4 bases and 5 bases, there was a span of 9 bases.

The J gene is TRBJ2-7, the V gene TRBV7-9, with D tentatively TRBD1 (5 bases). With 5 bases removed from V and 0 bases from J, the gap between germline ends came to 14 bases. Germline V gives CDR1 SEHNR, CDR2 FQNEAQ (reference sequence). The CDR3 runs 15 residues. The CDR3 bases are TGTGCCAGCAGCCTCCCGACAGCCCTCTCCTACGAGCAGTACTTC. Its protein is CASSLPTALSYEQYF. The variable domain in full, with the rest retrieved from reference TRBV7-9 and TRBJ2-7, is DTGVSQNPRHKITKRGQNVTFRCDPISEHNRLYWYRQTLGQGPEFLTYFQNEAQLEKSRLLSDRFSAERPKGSFSTLEIQRTEQGDSAMYLCASSLPTALSYEQYFGPGTRLTVT.

The chain joins TRBV7-9 to TRBJ1-2; D is undetermined. V was shortened by 4 bases and J by 8 bases, with 11 bases between the two germline ends. The germline CDR1 and CDR2 sequences are SEHNR and FQNEAQ (reference sequence). The CDR3 is 12 amino acids. The CDR3 coding sequence is TGTGCCAGCAGCTCGAACATACAGGGCTACACCTTC. This sequence encodes CASSSNIQGYTF.

In its sample, this clone was seen once. This chain uses TRBV4-1 with TRBJ2-7; TRBD2 is a possible D gene (6 bases). Per the germline V gene, CDR1 is MGHRA and CDR2 is YSYEKL. The V end lost 0 bases, the J end lost 3 bases, and 9 bases lay between the germline ends. This CDR3 is built from 14 residues. The chain's CDR3 is CASSQDMEGYEQYF. CDR3 nucleotide sequence: TGCGCCAGCAGCCAAGATATGGAGGGCTACGAGCAGTACTTC.

The rearrangement uses TRBV21-1 and TRBJ2-3; TRBD2, as called in the table, went unchecked against the DNA. TRBV21-1 is assigned pseudogene status. CDR3 size: 20 residues. The CDR3 loop reads CASSTPTRLAGDSNTDTQYF. The CDR3 DNA is TGTGCCAGCAGTACACCCACAAGACTAGCGGGAGATTCCAACACAGATACGCAGTATTTT.

This clone has only one observation. The chain employs TRBV10-2 and TRBJ2-5; D gene uncertain. Germline V gives CDR1 WSHSY, CDR2 SAAADI. V was trimmed by 6 bases and J by 4 bases, leaving 6 bases between them. There are 11 residues in the CDR3. CDR3 amino acids: CASSRRETQYF. DNA of the CDR3: TGCGCCAGCAGCCGGAGAGAGACCCAGTACTTC.

In DNA form, the CDR3 reads TGTGCCATCAGCCGGGACAGGGATGGAAACACCATATATTTT. Its translation: CAISRDRDGNTIYF. V and J are TRBV10-3 and TRBJ1-3; TRBD1 agrees at 9 bases. V was clipped by 6 bases and J by 3 bases; unmatched bases: 3. This CDR3 region has 14 residues. Germline CDR1 reads ENHRY; CDR2 reads SYGVKD.